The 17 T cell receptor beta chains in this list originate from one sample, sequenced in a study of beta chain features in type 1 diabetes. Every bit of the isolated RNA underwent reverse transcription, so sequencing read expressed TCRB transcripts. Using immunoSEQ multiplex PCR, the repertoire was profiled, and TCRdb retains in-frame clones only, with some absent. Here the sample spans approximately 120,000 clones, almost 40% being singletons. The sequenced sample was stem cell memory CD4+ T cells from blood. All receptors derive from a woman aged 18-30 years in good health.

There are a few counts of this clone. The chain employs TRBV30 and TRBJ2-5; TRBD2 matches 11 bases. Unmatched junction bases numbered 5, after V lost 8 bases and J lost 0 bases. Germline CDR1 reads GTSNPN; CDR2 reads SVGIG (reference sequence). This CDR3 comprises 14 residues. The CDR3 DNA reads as TGTGCCGTAACGGGACTAGCGGACCAAGAGACCCAGTACTTC. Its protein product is CAVTGLADQETQYF.

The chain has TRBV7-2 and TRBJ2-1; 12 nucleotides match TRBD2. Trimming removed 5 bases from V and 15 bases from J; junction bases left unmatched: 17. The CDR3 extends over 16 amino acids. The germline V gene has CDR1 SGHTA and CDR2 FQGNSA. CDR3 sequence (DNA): TGTGCCAGCAGCCGTCCTCGCGAGACTCTAGCGGGAGGGTTGTTCTTC. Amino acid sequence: CASSRPRETLAGGLFF.

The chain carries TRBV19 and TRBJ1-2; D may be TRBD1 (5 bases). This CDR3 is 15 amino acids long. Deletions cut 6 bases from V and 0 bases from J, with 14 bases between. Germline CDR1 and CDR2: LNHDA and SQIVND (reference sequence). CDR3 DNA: TGTGCCAGTAGCCCCGGAGACAGCTCTAACTATGGCTACACCTTC. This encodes CASSPGDSSNYGYTF.

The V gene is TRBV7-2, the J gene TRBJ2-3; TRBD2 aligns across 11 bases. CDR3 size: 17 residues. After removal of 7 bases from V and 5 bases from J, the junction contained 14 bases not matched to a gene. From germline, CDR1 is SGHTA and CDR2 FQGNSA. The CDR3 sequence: CASTASLAGVGGDTQYF. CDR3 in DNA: TGTGCCAGCACCGCTTCACTAGCGGGAGTGGGGGGAGATACGCAGTATTTT. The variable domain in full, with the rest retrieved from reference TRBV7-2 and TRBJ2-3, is GAGVSQSPSNKVTEKGKDVELRCDPISGHTALYWYRQSLGQGLEFLIYFQGNSAPDKSGLPSDRFSAERTGGSVSTLTIQRTQQEDSAVYLCASTASLAGVGGDTQYFGPGTRLTVL.

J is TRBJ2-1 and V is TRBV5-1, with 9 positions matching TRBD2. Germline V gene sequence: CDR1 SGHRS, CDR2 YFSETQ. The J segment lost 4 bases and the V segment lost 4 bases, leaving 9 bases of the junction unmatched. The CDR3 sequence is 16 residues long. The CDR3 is CASSNYLAGSYNEQFF. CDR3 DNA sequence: TGCGCCAGCAGCAATTACCTAGCGGGATCTTACAATGAGCAGTTCTTC.

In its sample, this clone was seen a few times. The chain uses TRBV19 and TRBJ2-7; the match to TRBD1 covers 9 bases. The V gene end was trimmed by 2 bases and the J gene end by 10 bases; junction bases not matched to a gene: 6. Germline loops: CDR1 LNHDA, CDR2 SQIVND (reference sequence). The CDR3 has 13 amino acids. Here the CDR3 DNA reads TGTGCCAGTAGTATACCCGGACAGGGGTTCCAGTACTTC. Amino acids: CASSIPGQGFQYF.

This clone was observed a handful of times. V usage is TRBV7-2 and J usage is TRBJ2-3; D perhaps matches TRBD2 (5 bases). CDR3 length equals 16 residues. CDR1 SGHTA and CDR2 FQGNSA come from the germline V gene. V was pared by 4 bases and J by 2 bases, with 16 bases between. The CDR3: CASSSRGAGTTDTQYF. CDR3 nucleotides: TGTGCCAGCAGCTCCCGGGGAGCCGGTACCACAGATACGCAGTATTTT.

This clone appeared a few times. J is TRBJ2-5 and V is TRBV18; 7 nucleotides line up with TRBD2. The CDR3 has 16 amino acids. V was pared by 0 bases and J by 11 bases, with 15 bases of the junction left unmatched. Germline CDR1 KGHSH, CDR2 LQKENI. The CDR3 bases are TGTGCCAGCTCACCACCGTGGCGGGAGACCCGGGGGGAGCAGTACTTC. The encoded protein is CASSPPWRETRGEQYF.

CDR3 in amino acids: CASSLGAGYQPQHF. The CDR3 coding sequence is TGCGCCAGCAGCTTGGGGGCAGGTTATCAGCCCCAGCATTTT. The chain recombines TRBV5-1 with TRBJ1-5; D unresolved. This CDR3 has 14 amino acids. V was pared by 0 bases and J by 5 bases, with 9 bases between. CDR1 and CDR2 from the germline V gene are SGHRS and YFSETQ.

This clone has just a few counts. Written as DNA, the CDR3 is TGTGCCAGCAGCCAGCCAGCTAGCGGGAGGTCAAGCTCCTACGAGCAGTACTTC. Amino acid sequence: CASSQPASGRSSSYEQYF. This chain uses TRBV7-9 with TRBJ2-7, with 11 bases identical to TRBD2. Trimming at V came to 5 bases and at J to 0 bases, leaving 12 bases not matched to a gene. The CDR3 is made up of 18 amino acids. Germline V gives CDR1 SEHNR, CDR2 FQNEAQ (reference sequence).

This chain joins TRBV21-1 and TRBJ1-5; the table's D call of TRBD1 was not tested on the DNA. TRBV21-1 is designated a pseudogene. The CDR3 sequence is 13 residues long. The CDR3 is CATWWGGNQPQHF. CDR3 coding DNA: TGTGCCACCTGGTGGGGCGGCAATCAGCCCCAGCATTTT.

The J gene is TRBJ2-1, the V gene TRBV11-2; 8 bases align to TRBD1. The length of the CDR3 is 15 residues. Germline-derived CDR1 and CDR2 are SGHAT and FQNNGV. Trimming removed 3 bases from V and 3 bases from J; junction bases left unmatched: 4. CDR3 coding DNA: TGTGCCAGCAGCTTCGGACAGGGTTTCTACAATGAGCAGTTCTTC. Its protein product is CASSFGQGFYNEQFF.

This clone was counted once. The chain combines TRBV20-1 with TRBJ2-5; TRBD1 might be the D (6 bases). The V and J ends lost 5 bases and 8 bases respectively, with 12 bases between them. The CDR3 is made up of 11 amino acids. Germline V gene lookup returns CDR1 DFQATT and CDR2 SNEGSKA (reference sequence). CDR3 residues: CSAYLGGTQYF. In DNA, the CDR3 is TGCAGTGCTTACCTTGGGGGCACCCAGTACTTC.

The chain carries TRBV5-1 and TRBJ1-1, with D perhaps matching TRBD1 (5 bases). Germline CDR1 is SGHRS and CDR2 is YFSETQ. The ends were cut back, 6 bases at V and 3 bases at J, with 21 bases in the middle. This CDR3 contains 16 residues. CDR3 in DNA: TGCGCCAGCACTTTATTCGGGGGAGCGCGGGACACTGAAGCTTTCTTT. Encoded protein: CASTLFGGARDTEAFF. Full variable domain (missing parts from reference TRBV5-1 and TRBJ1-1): KAGVTQTPRYLIKTRGQQVTLSCSPISGHRSVSWYQQTPGQGLQFLFEYFSETQRNKGNFPGRFSGRQFSNSRSEMNVSTLELGDSALYLCASTLFGGARDTEAFFGQGTRLTVV.

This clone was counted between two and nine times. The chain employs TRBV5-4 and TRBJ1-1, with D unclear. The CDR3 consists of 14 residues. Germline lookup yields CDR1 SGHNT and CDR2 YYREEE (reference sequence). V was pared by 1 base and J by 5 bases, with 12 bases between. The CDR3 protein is CASSLTMTGTEAFF. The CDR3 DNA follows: TGTGCCAGCAGCTTGACTATGACGGGAACTGAAGCTTTCTTT.

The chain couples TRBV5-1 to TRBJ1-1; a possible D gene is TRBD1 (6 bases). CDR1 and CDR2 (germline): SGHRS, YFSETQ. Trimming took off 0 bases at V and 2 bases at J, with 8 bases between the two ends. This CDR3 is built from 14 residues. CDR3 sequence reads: CASSLVGTNTEAFF. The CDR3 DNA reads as TGCGCCAGCAGCTTGGTGGGGACAAACACTGAAGCTTTCTTT.

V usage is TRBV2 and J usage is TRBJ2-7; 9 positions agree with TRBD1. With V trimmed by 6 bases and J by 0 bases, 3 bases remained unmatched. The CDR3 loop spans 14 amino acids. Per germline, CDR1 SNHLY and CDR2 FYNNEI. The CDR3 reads CASSGQGFSYEQYF. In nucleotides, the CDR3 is TGTGCCAGCAGCGGACAGGGGTTCTCCTACGAGCAGTACTTC.